The 23 T cell receptor beta chains reported below all come from one sample, sequenced in a study of T cell repertoires in cytomegalovirus infection (dated by TCRdb to 2018 to 2020). Sequencing was carried out with an Illumina HiSeq 1500. The public sequencing data were trimmed at Q25 with fastp and processed into clonotypes with MiXCR by TCRdb, which kept only in-frame beta chains. All rows with the same CDR3 protein become a single entry with the most common DNA and genes. Across this sample there are 300,000 to 400,000 distinct CDR3 sequences, with roughly 25% seen only once. The ten largest account for about 14% of the sample. Which antigens these TCRs recognize remains unknown. The treatment or condition label of this sample denotes: in vitro stimulation with specific CMV peptide epitopes to enrich CMV-specific T cells. The sample was cultured PBMCs, taken from culture after CMV antigen stimulation. These receptor sequences come from a human donor in good health (CMV status not recorded). Some clones in this sample may be carry-over from other donors' samples.

This clonotype was detected ten times or more. V is TRBV11-1 and J is TRBJ1-1; 8 positions match TRBD1. This CDR3 region has 15 residues. J lost 1 base, V lost 5 bases, and 6 bases had no gene match. Looked up from germline, CDR1 is SGHAT and CDR2 is FQDESV (reference sequence). The CDR3 nucleotides read TGTGCCAGCAGCAAAGCCGGGACAGGGAACACTGAAGCTTTCTTT. Translated: CASSKAGTGNTEAFF.

This clonotype was counted between two and nine times. The V call is TRBV5-4, the J call TRBJ1-2; D is undetermined. This CDR3 has 14 amino acids. Per the germline V gene, CDR1 is SGHNT and CDR2 is YYREEE (reference sequence). V gave up 0 bases and J gave up 7 bases, with 13 bases separating them. CDR3 loop: CASSLVSGWFGYTF. CDR3 sequence (DNA): TGTGCCAGCAGCTTGGTTTCGGGTTGGTTTGGCTACACCTTC.

V usage is TRBV11-2 and J usage is TRBJ2-1, with 7 bases fitting TRBD2. Unmatched junction bases numbered 15, after V lost 6 bases and J lost 4 bases. Germline lookup yields CDR1 SGHAT and CDR2 FQNNGV. This CDR3 comprises 17 residues. The CDR3 reads CASSPRTSRTVYNEQFF. DNA for the CDR3: TGTGCCAGCAGTCCCAGGACTAGTAGGACGGTGTACAATGAGCAGTTCTTC. The entire variable domain, with the rest obtained from reference TRBV11-2 and TRBJ2-1, is as follows: EAGVAQSPRYKIIEKRQSVAFWCNPISGHATLYWYQQILGQGPKLLIQFQNNGVVDDSQLPKDRFSAERLKGVDSTLKIQPAKLEDSAVYLCASSPRTSRTVYNEQFFGPGTRLTVL.

The table lists this clonotype with a few counts. The J gene is TRBJ2-5, the V gene TRBV6-6; TRBD2 matches 12 bases. The ends lost 2 bases at V and 5 bases at J; junction bases unmatched: 18. CDR3 size: 20 residues. Germline loops: CDR1 MNHNY, CDR2 SVGAGI (reference sequence). As DNA, the CDR3 is TGTGCCAGCAGTTACGGGACCCGGAGACTAGCGGGAGTAATGGGGGAGACCCAGTACTTC. Protein: CASSYGTRRLAGVMGETQYF.

The chain has TRBV29-1 and TRBJ1-1; possible D gene TRBD1, 5 bases. The CDR3 covers 13 residues. CDR1 is SQVTM and CDR2 is ANQGSEA in the germline V gene. Deletions cut 5 bases from V and 1 base from J, with 11 bases between. CDR3 protein: CSVSRVGNTEAFF. The CDR3 DNA reads TGCAGCGTTAGCAGGGTGGGGAACACTGAAGCTTTCTTT.

Sample share makes this clonotype medium-sized. V usage is TRBV7-8 and J usage is TRBJ2-1; weak D call: TRBD2 (5 bases). The germline V gene encodes CDR1 SGHVS and CDR2 FQNEAQ. V was shortened by 6 bases and J by 7 bases, with 13 bases between the two germline ends. This CDR3 spans 13 amino acids. CDR3 sequence (DNA): TGTGCCAGCAGTATAATTACGGGGAATGAGCAGTTCTTC. Protein: CASSIITGNEQFF.

The chain uses TRBV19 and TRBJ1-5; the D gene is possibly TRBD1 (5 bases). The CDR3 extends over 18 amino acids. Per the germline V gene, CDR1 is LNHDA and CDR2 is SQIVND (reference sequence). V dropped 0 bases and J dropped 3 bases, with 18 bases sitting between them. The CDR3 region has the DNA TGTGCCAGTAGTATAGATGCTCTCTCTGGGGGGTACAATCAGCCCCAGCATTTT. It codes for CASSIDALSGGYNQPQHF.

This clonotype occurred a few times. V is TRBV13 and J is TRBJ2-1; 7 bases are shared with TRBD2. V lost 7 bases, J lost 6 bases, and 6 bases stayed unmatched. Germline V gene sequence: CDR1 PRHDT, CDR2 FYEKMQ (reference sequence). The CDR3 covers 13 residues. DNA of the CDR3: TGTGCCAGCACCCTTGGGGGGGGCAATGAGCAGTTCTTC. This sequence encodes CASTLGGGNEQFF. The variable domain in full, completed from reference TRBV13 and TRBJ2-1, reads AAGVIQSPRHLIKEKRETATLKCYPIPRHDTVYWYQQGPGQDPQFLISFYEKMQSDKGSIPDRFSAQQFSDYHSELNMSSLELGDSALYFCASTLGGGNEQFFGPGTRLTVL.

The chain employs TRBV20-1 and TRBJ1-2; 7 bases line up with TRBD1. CDR3 length equals 10 residues. CDR1 and CDR2 from the germline V gene are DFQATT and SNEGSKA (reference sequence). CDR3 loop: CSTGVGGYTF. Written as DNA, the CDR3 is TGCAGCACAGGGGTCGGTGGCTACACCTTC.

The chain carries TRBV6-5 and TRBJ2-5; perhaps D is TRBD1 or TRBD2 (5 bases each). The CDR3 is 18 amino acids. V was pared by 6 bases and J by 3 bases, with 26 bases between. The germline V gene has CDR1 MNHEY and CDR2 SVGAGI. In DNA form, the CDR3 reads TGTGCCAGCAGGCCATACCCTGGGGAGTATGGGGGAAAAGAGACCCAGTACTTC. It specifies CASRPYPGEYGGKETQYF.

This clonotype was seen many times. V gene TRBV7-8 combines with J gene TRBJ1-2, with D maybe TRBD1 (5 bases). In germline, CDR1 is SGHVS, CDR2 FQNEAQ. V dropped 1 base and J dropped 3 bases, with 9 bases sitting between them. The CDR3 runs to 14 residues. CDR3 region: CASSLVPGDYGYTF. As DNA, the CDR3 is TGTGCCAGCAGCTTAGTCCCGGGGGACTATGGCTACACCTTC. The variable domain in full, completed from reference TRBV7-8 and TRBJ1-2, reads GAGVSQSPRYKVAKRGQDVALRCDPISGHVSLFWYQQALGQGPEFLTYFQNEAQLDKSGLPSDRFFAERPEGSVSTLKIQRTQQEDSAVYLCASSLVPGDYGYTFGSGTRLTVV.

The chain recombines TRBV10-3 with TRBJ1-4; D not certain. The CDR3 loop spans 15 amino acids. Germline loops: CDR1 ENHRY, CDR2 SYGVKD. Trimming stripped 1 base from V and 0 bases from J, with 6 bases between. In nucleotides, the CDR3 is TGTGCCATCAGTGAGTTCCAGGCAACTAATGAAAAACTGTTTTTT. Its translation is CAISEFQATNEKLFF.

This clonotype appeared many times. The chain couples TRBV28 to TRBJ1-2; D is unresolved. Germline V gives CDR1 MDHEN, CDR2 SYDVKM. Trimming pared 3 bases from V and 13 bases from J, leaving 12 bases between. The CDR3 covers 11 residues. CDR3 residues: CASSLRPPLTF. Written as DNA, the CDR3 is TGTGCCAGCAGTTTGCGACCTCCTCTCACCTTC.

The rearrangement links TRBV3-1 to TRBJ2-7, with a possible D match to TRBD2 (6 bases). Trimming shortened V by 3 bases and J by 6 bases, and 6 bases separated the two germline ends. There are 11 residues in the CDR3. Germline values: CDR1 LGHDT, CDR2 YNNKEL (reference sequence). CDR3 in amino acids: CASSHGGEQYF. The CDR3 bases are TGTGCCAGCAGCCACGGGGGCGAGCAGTACTTC.

This clonotype was counted ten times or more. The chain links TRBV7-2 to TRBJ1-2, with a possible D match to TRBD1 (5 bases). V was shortened by 2 bases and J by 0 bases, with 13 bases between the two germline ends. CDR1 and CDR2 (germline): SGHTA, FQGNSA. This CDR3 comprises 16 residues. This CDR3 reads CASSLSLGLANYGYTF. CDR3 in DNA: TGTGCCAGCAGCTTATCACTGGGACTAGCTAACTATGGCTACACCTTC.

The V gene is TRBV12-3 or TRBV12-4, the J gene TRBJ2-6, with D hard to call. This CDR3 spans 17 amino acids. Trimming shortened V by 6 bases and J by 2 bases, and 17 bases separated the two germline ends. As DNA, the CDR3 is TGTGCCAGCAGAACGAGACCCTTGGTGGCTGGGGCCAACGTCCTGACTTTC. Protein product: CASRTRPLVAGANVLTF.

The chain is built from TRBV4-1 and TRBJ2-1; D gene unclear. CDR3 size: 13 residues. Germline CDR1 reads MGHRA; CDR2 reads YSYEKL. V was clipped by 1 base and J by 6 bases, with 7 bases between them. The CDR3 reads CASSQVQRNEQFF. Here the CDR3 DNA reads TGCGCCAGCAGCCAAGTCCAGCGCAATGAGCAGTTCTTC.

This clonotype was seen repeatedly, ten times or more. This chain connects TRBV6-2 or TRBV6-3 to TRBJ1-1; D is possibly TRBD1 (5 bases). The CDR3 contains 12 residues. The germline V gene encodes CDR1 MNHEY and CDR2 SVGEGT. Between the trimmed V and J ends, which lost 6 bases and 1 base, there was a span of 6 bases. The CDR3 region is CASRDRNTEAFF. The DNA for the CDR3 is TGTGCCAGCAGAGACAGGAACACTGAAGCTTTCTTT.

This clonotype was seen only a few times. The V and J genes are TRBV29-1 and TRBJ1-5; perhaps TRBD1 as D (5 bases). From germline, CDR1 is SQVTM and CDR2 ANQGSEA. This CDR3 is 13 amino acids long. V lost 0 bases, J lost 11 bases, and 14 bases lay in between. This CDR3 reads CSVEDSSTGAQHF. The CDR3 nucleotides are TGCAGCGTTGAAGATTCGAGTACGGGGGCCCAGCATTTT. The full variable domain, its missing parts supplied by reference TRBV29-1 and TRBJ1-5, is SAVISQKPSRDICQRGTSLTIQCQVDSQVTMMFWYRQQPGQSLTLIATANQGSEATYESGFVIDKFPISRPNLTFSTLTVSNMSPEDSSIYLCSVEDSSTGAQHFGDGTRLSIL.

This clonotype was detected many times. The chain has TRBV27 and TRBJ2-7, with D hard to call. The CDR3 is 13 amino acids. The germline CDR1 and CDR2 sequences are MNHEY and SMNVEV (reference sequence). Trimming stripped 3 bases from V and 1 base from J, with 7 bases between. The CDR3 protein is CASSFAGSYEQYF. The CDR3 DNA is TGTGCCAGCAGTTTCGCAGGATCCTACGAGCAGTACTTC.

This clonotype was detected a few times. This chain connects TRBV28 to TRBJ2-5; 8 bases are shared with TRBD2. The junction had 12 bases not matched to a gene; V was cut back by 5 bases and J by 1 base. The CDR3 has 17 residues. CDR1 is MDHEN, CDR2 SYDVKM, per germline. CDR3 DNA: TGTGCCAGCAGTGAATCCCGGGGGGGGCACGGCCAAGAGACCCAGTACTTC. It is translated as CASSESRGGHGQETQYF.

This clonotype was counted between two and nine times. This chain joins TRBV12-3 or TRBV12-4 and TRBJ2-1, with D tentatively TRBD1 (6 bases). With 5 bases removed from V and 8 bases from J, the gap between germline ends came to 13 bases. This CDR3 is 13 amino acids long. Here the CDR3 reads CASSPSAGDEQFF. Written as DNA, the CDR3 is TGTGCCAGCAGTCCATCCGCAGGGGATGAGCAGTTCTTC.

This clonotype is labeled medium-sized. This rearrangement joins TRBV7-3 to TRBJ2-1; no clear D gene. This CDR3 spans 13 amino acids. The germline gives CDR1 SGHTA, CDR2 FQGTGA. The ends were cut back, 5 bases at V and 7 bases at J, with 12 bases in the middle. The CDR3 spells CASSPFLGNEQFF. The CDR3 DNA follows: TGTGCCAGCAGCCCCTTCCTGGGGAATGAGCAGTTCTTC.